This is a list of T cell receptor beta chains from one sample in a study of blood T cell repertoires in COVID-19. Some clones are missing from TCRdb's copy, which holds only in-frame ones; the method was immunoSEQ multiplex PCR. The sample lists 350,000 or so clones; nearly 90% were seen once. Input material: peripheral blood. Receptor source: a man younger than 35 with active or convalescent COVID-19. Both conserved end residues are part of each CDR3. The D gene is left open where the match is weak. For some rows the clone size is stated as once, few or many, or as a class when expanded; others skip it.

D gene	clone size	V gene	J gene	CDR3 DNA	CDR3 protein
-	-	TRBV19	TRBJ2-1	TGTGCCAGTAGTCCTGCGGGCCCTTTAGTGTACAATGAGCAGTTCTTC	CASSPAGPLVYNEQFF
TRBD1	once	TRBV4-1	TRBJ2-7	TGCGCCAGCAGCTCCCCAGGACAGGGAACCTACGAGCAGTACTTC	CASSSPGQGTYEQYF
TRBD1	-	TRBV6-5	TRBJ1-2	TGTGCCAGCAGTTACGGGCAGGGGGCGAACTATGGCTACACCTTC	CASSYGQGANYGYTF
TRBD2	-	TRBV3-1/TRBV3-2	TRBJ2-7	TGTGCCAGCAGCCCGGGACTAGCGGGGGTCTACGAGCAGTACTTC	CASSPGLAGVYEQYF
TRBD1	few	TRBV7-3	TRBJ2-2	TGTGCCAGCAGCCCCAGGGGGTGGGGCACCGGGGAGCTGTTTTTT	CASSPRGWGTGELFF
-	-	TRBV21-1	TRBJ1-5	TGTGCCAGCAGCAAAGACAGGAGAAATCAGCCCCAGCATTTT	CASSKDRRNQPQHF
-	-	TRBV5-6	TRBJ2-3	TGTGCCAGCGCTTCCTCAGGGGTCGATACGCAGTATTTT	CASASSGVDTQYF
-	-	TRBV9	TRBJ1-1	TGTGCCAGCAGCGTGGCTGGTTCCACTGAAGCTTTCTTT	CASSVAGSTEAFF
-	-	TRBV28	TRBJ1-1	TGTGCCAGCAGTTCTCTCAAAGGGGCAAACACTGAAGCTTTCTTT	CASSSLKGANTEAFF
TRBD1	-	TRBV5-6	TRBJ1-5	TGTGCCAGCAGCCAGAACAGGGGATATAGCAATCAGCCCCAGCATTTT	CASSQNRGYSNQPQHF
-	-	TRBV11-2	TRBJ1-5	TGTGCCAGCAGCTTAGACCCAGGGTATCAGCCCCAGCATTTT	CASSLDPGYQPQHF
TRBD1	-	TRBV6-5	TRBJ1-5	TGTGCCAGCAGCTCAACTACAGGGGTGGATCAGCCCCAGCATTTT	CASSSTTGVDQPQHF
-	-	TRBV7-3	TRBJ2-3	TGTGCCAGCAGCTTAACGTATAACAGGGCAGCAGATACGCAGTATTTT	CASSLTYNRAADTQYF
-	-	TRBV27	TRBJ2-7	TGTGCCAGCAGTATCGGGAGACCCTACGAGCAGTACTTC	CASSIGRPYEQYF
-	-	TRBV18	TRBJ1-6	TGTGCCAGCTCCGCCGTGGCCGGAGGTGGGAACTCACCCCTCCACTTT	CASSAVAGGGNSPLHF
-	-	TRBV11-1	TRBJ2-1	TGTGCCAGCAGCCTTCGGGACTCCCCGTACAATGAGCAGTTCTTC	CASSLRDSPYNEQFF
-	few	TRBV7-9	TRBJ2-2	TGTGCCAGCAGCCTAGGCCGAGAAGCGACCGGGGAGCTGTTTTTT	CASSLGREATGELFF
-	-	TRBV7-2	TRBJ2-5	TGTGCCAGCAGCCCCCGCGGGGCGGAGACCCAGTACTTC	CASSPRGAETQYF
-	-	TRBV27	TRBJ2-7	TGTGCCAGCAGTACCCTAAAGCGACTCTACGAGCAGTACTTC	CASSTLKRLYEQYF
-	-	TRBV5-4	TRBJ2-7	TGTGCCAGCAGCTTGGCCAGCGGTGCCGGGGAGCAGTACTTC	CASSLASGAGEQYF
-	-	TRBV27	TRBJ2-1	TGTGCCAGCAGTTTTCTAACTGTAGATAGCTCCTACAATGAGCAGTTCTTC	CASSFLTVDSSYNEQFF
-	once	TRBV4-1	TRBJ2-3	TGCGCCAGCAGCCCACTGACACGGGATACAGATACGCAGTATTTT	CASSPLTRDTDTQYF
-	once	TRBV5-1	TRBJ1-6	TGCGCCAGCAGCTTACGCCCAGGGGTAGGTAATTCACCCCTCCACTTT	CASSLRPGVGNSPLHF
-	-	TRBV11-2	TRBJ1-1	TGTGCCAGCAGCTTGGACTTTGAAGCTTTCTTT	CASSLDFEAFF
-	-	TRBV9	TRBJ1-5	TGTGCCAGCAGCGTAGGGGGTACCAGGGGCCAGCCCCAGCATTTT	CASSVGGTRGQPQHF
-	-	TRBV3-1/TRBV3-2	TRBJ2-3	TGTGCCAGCAGCACCCGGGTGGCGGGGACCACAGATACGCAGTATTTT	CASSTRVAGTTDTQYF
-	-	TRBV11-3	TRBJ2-1	TGTGCCAGCAGCCCGAGACTAGGCCCGAGGGAGGAGCAGTTCTTC	CASSPRLGPREEQFF
TRBD1	-	TRBV7-8	TRBJ1-2	TGTGCCAGCAGCTTAGGAGGACAGGGGGCAGAAGGCTACACCTTC	CASSLGGQGAEGYTF
-	-	TRBV7-8	TRBJ1-5	TGTGCCAGCAGCTTGTGGGACTCCTTAGTCGGACAGCCCCAGCATTTT	CASSLWDSLVGQPQHF
-	-	TRBV15	TRBJ2-3	TGTGCCACCAGCAGAGTACTCGTCCCCGATACGCAGTATTTT	CATSRVLVPDTQYF
TRBD1	-	TRBV9	TRBJ1-2	TGTGCCAGCAGCTCAAAACAACAAGGGGGCCCTGGGTCGGGCTACACCTTC	CASSSKQQGGPGSGYTF
-	-	TRBV9	TRBJ1-2	TGTGCCAGCAGCCCAAGTCGCGGGCTAGCGCTCCCGGGGGACTATGGCTACACCTTC	CASSPSRGLALPGDYGYTF
-	-	TRBV7-9	TRBJ2-1	TGTGCCAGCAGCTTATCTGGGGCGTACAATGAGCAGTTCTTC	CASSLSGAYNEQFF
-	once	TRBV27	TRBJ1-5	TGTGCCAGCAGTTTAGCAGGGAGCAATCAGCCCCAGCATTTT	CASSLAGSNQPQHF
-	once	TRBV5-1	TRBJ2-3	TGCGCCAGCAGCTTGGCCCAGAACACAGATACGCAGTATTTT	CASSLAQNTDTQYF
-	-	TRBV5-1	TRBJ1-2	TGCGCCAGCAGCTTGGTCCAGGCAGAGCTAAGCTATGGCTACACCTTC	CASSLVQAELSYGYTF
TRBD1	-	TRBV28	TRBJ1-1	TGTGCCAGCAGTCCACCACTGACAGGGGGTAAAGCTTTCTTT	CASSPPLTGGKAFF
TRBD1	-	TRBV7-9	TRBJ1-1	TGTGCCAGCAGCTTGGGCAGGACAGGGGGCAAGAACACTGAAGCTTTCTTT	CASSLGRTGGKNTEAFF
-	-	TRBV7-5	TRBJ1-3	TGTGCCAGAAGTCAACAGGTCCCCTCTGGAAACACCATATATTTT	CARSQQVPSGNTIYF
TRBD2	-	TRBV24-1	TRBJ2-2	TGTGCCACCAGTGACCCTAGCGGGAGGATGAAAACCGGGGAGCTGTTTTTT	CATSDPSGRMKTGELFF
-	-	TRBV7-7	TRBJ1-6	TGTGCCATAGCCAGGGTGGTCTTACGCCATTCACCCCTCCACTTT	CAIARVVLRHSPLHF
TRBD2	-	TRBV27	TRBJ2-7	TGTGCCAGCACCCTGGGTTTTAGCGGGGGGACGGGTTACGAGCAGTACTTC	CASTLGFSGGTGYEQYF
-	few	TRBV7-2	TRBJ1-1	TGTGCCAGCAGCTCGAGACTATTAGGGACTGAAGCTTTCTTT	CASSSRLLGTEAFF
-	-	TRBV28	TRBJ2-1	TGTGCCAGCAGTTTATTGGAGGCGAGCCAGAGGAATGAGCAGTTCTTC	CASSLLEASQRNEQFF
-	-	TRBV4-1	TRBJ1-1	TGCGCCAGCAGCCAATATTCCTCCGTCACTGAAGCTTTCTTT	CASSQYSSVTEAFF
TRBD2	-	TRBV28	TRBJ2-7	TGTGCCAGCAGTTTAGGCGGGGGAGAGCAGTACTTC	CASSLGGGEQYF
-	-	TRBV6-4	TRBJ2-1	TGTGCCAGCAGTGACTCGATACGGACTACCTACAATGAGCAGTTCTTC	CASSDSIRTTYNEQFF
-	-	TRBV6-5	TRBJ1-3	TGTGCCAGCAGTTACTCCACAGCTACTTTGGGAAACACCATATATTTT	CASSYSTATLGNTIYF
TRBD1	-	TRBV7-2	TRBJ1-3	TGTGCCAGCAGCTTTGGACAGGGGGTTAGAAACACCATATATTTT	CASSFGQGVRNTIYF
-	-	TRBV7-6	TRBJ1-6	TGTGCCAGCAGCTTAGGGGGGGGGCTCTCCTATAATTCACCCCTCCACTTT	CASSLGGGLSYNSPLHF
-	-	TRBV28	TRBJ1-5	TGTGCCAGCAGGCTACCCACGAAGCCCCAGCATTTT	CASRLPTKPQHF
TRBD2	-	TRBV2	TRBJ2-7	TGTGCCAGCAGAAAGACTAGCGGGAGCTCCTACGAGCAGTACTTC	CASRKTSGSSYEQYF
TRBD1	-	TRBV28	TRBJ1-2	TGTGCCAGCAGGAGACAGGGGATCGGCTATGGCTACACCTTC	CASRRQGIGYGYTF
TRBD2	-	TRBV7-8	TRBJ2-7	TGTGCCAGCAGCCCGAGGGGGACTAGCGTAGCCTACGAGCAGTACTTC	CASSPRGTSVAYEQYF